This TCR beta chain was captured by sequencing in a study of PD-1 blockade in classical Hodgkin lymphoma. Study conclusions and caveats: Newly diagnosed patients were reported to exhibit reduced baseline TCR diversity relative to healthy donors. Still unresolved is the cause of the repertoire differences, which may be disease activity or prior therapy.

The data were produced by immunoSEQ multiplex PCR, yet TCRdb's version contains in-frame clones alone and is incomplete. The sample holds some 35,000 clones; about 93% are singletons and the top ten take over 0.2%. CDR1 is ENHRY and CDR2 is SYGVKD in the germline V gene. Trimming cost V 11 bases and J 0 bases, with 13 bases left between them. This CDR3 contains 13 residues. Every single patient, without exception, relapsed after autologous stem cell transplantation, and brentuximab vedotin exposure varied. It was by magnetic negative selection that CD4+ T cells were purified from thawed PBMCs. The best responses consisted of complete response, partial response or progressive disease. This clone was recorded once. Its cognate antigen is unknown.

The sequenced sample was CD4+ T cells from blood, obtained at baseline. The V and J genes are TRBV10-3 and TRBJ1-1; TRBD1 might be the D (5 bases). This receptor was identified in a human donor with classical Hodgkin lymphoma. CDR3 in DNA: TGTGCCTCCGGCGGGGGGATGAACACTGAAGCTTTCTTT. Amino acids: CASGGGMNTEAFF.